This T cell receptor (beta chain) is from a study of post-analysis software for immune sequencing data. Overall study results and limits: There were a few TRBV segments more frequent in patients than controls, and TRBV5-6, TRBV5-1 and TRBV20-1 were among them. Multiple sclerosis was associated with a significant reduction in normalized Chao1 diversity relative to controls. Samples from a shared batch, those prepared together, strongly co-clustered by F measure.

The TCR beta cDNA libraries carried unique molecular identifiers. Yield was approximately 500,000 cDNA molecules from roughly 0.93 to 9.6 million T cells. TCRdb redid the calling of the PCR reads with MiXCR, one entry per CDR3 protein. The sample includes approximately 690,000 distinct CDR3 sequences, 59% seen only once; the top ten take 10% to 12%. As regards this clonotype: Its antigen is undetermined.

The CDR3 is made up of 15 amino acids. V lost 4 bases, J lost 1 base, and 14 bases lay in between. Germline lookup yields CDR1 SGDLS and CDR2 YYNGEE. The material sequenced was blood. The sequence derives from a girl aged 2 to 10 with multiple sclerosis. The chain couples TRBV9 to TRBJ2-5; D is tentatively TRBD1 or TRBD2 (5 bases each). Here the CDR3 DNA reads TGTGCCAGCAGCTCCCGTGGGACCGCCCAAGAGACCCAGTACTTC. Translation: CASSSRGTAQETQYF. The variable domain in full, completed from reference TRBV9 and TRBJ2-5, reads DSGVTQTPKHLITATGQRVTLRCSPRSGDLSVYWYQQSLDQGLQFLIQYYNGEERAKGNILERFSAQQFPDLHSELNLSSLELGDSALYFCASSSRGTAQETQYFGPGTRLLVL.